What follows describes a single T cell receptor (beta chain). The germline V and J ends were trimmed by 1 base and 9 bases, with 18 bases remaining between them. Per germline, CDR1 SGHTA and CDR2 FQGNSA. This CDR3 comprises 15 residues. The data were produced by immunoSEQ multiplex PCR, yet TCRdb's version contains in-frame clones alone and is incomplete. The sample has roughly 13,000 clones, around two thirds seen once. The data originate from a study of neoadjuvant anti-PD-1 for oral cavity cancer. Looking at the study overall: Nivolumab at 3 mg/kg was mostly given biweekly, three to four doses, pre-surgery. Non-progressing patients received a fourth nivolumab dose near day 43, then surgery on days 50-56.

Source: PBMCs, taken before nivolumab (anti-PD-1) treatment. This TCR was sampled from a person aged 40 to 85 with oral cavity squamous cell carcinoma. This chain links TRBV7-2 with TRBJ1-1; perhaps TRBD1 as D (6 bases). In DNA form, the CDR3 reads TGTGCCAGCAGCTTAGAGACCCTGACAGGAACTAAAGCTTTCTTT. Translating gives CASSLETLTGTKAFF. Filled out from reference TRBV7-2 and TRBJ1-1, the complete variable domain reads GAGVSQSPSNKVTEKGKDVELRCDPISGHTALYWYRQSLGQGLEFLIYFQGNSAPDKSGLPSDRFSAERTGGSVSTLTIQRTQQEDSAVYLCASSLETLTGTKAFFGQGTRLTVV.